The 3 T cell receptor beta chains in this list originate from one sample, sequenced in a study of shared T cell receptors in the human thymus. Profiled with immunoSEQ multiplex PCR; TCRdb holds only in-frame clones, not every one. The table records hundreds of thousands of clones, approximately 90% of them present only once. These data were also filed under a second study, of human thymus T cells.

Material: thymocytes. The receptors here all came from a boy in the first two years of life with a congenital heart defect.

The chain carries TRBV19 and TRBJ2-7; 10 nucleotides align to TRBD2. The CDR3 is made up of 17 amino acids. From germline, CDR1 is LNHDA and CDR2 SQIVND (reference sequence). The V gene end was trimmed by 4 bases and the J gene end by 2 bases; junction bases not matched to a gene: 11. The CDR3 DNA sequence: TGTGCCAGTAGTACCGAGGGGAGAGCGGGAGGGCCCTACGAGCAGTACTTC. This codes for CASSTEGRAGGPYEQYF.

The chain has TRBV11-3 and TRBJ2-7; D may be TRBD1 (8 bases). Trimming removed 0 bases at V and 2 bases at J, with 14 bases between. The CDR3 runs to 16 residues. CDR1 is SGHNT and CDR2 is YENEEA in the germline V gene. The DNA of the CDR3 is TGTGCCAGCAGCTTAGATCGGGGGGACAGGACCTACGAGCAGTACTTC. Protein sequence: CASSLDRGDRTYEQYF.

The V call is TRBV18, the J call TRBJ2-6; 13 nucleotides agree with TRBD2. V was pared by 5 bases and J by 0 bases, with 22 bases of the junction left unmatched. Germline assignment: CDR1 KGHSH and CDR2 LQKENI. The CDR3 is 24 amino acids. CDR3 nucleotide sequence: TGTGCCAGCTCAGGGGACAGGGGGGCCACCGGGACTAGCGGGAACTCCTCTGGGGCCAACGTCCTGACTTTC. Protein: CASSGDRGATGTSGNSSGANVLTF.